Listed below are T cell receptor beta chains from one sample, sequenced in a study of blood T cell repertoires in COVID-19. Using immunoSEQ multiplex PCR, the repertoire was profiled, and TCRdb retains in-frame clones only, with some absent. The table lists under 300,000 clones, around 89% of them singletons. Sample: peripheral blood. The receptors were sampled from a woman between 35 and 50 years old who had recovered from COVID-19. CDR3s leave out the opening cysteine and the closing phenylalanine or tryptophan. D genes are given only for firm matches.

V gene: TRBV3-1/TRBV3-2
D gene: .
CDR3 protein: ASSQEATVPYGYT

V gene: TRBV18
D gene: .
CDR3 protein: ASSPKDQRGRGEAF

V gene: TRBV6-2/TRBV6-3
D gene: .
CDR3 protein: ASSYRDKKTGELF

V gene: TRBV7-6
D gene: .
CDR3 protein: ASSLGPDNEQF

V gene: TRBV2
D gene: .
CDR3 protein: ASSAGRGGEKLF

V gene: TRBV27
D gene: TRBD2
CDR3 protein: ASSPGLAGGPGANVLT

V gene: TRBV27
D gene: TRBD1
CDR3 protein: ASLPLGTGRGQPQH

V gene: TRBV6-5
D gene: .
CDR3 protein: ASSYSRSGSKNIQY

V gene: TRBV19
D gene: TRBD1
CDR3 protein: ASSRDRGGKLF

V gene: TRBV3-1/TRBV3-2
D gene: TRBD1
CDR3 protein: ASSQDRDSGPPSQPQH

V gene: TRBV6-5
D gene: TRBD2
CDR3 protein: ASSPYGGGNEQF

V gene: TRBV12-5
D gene: TRBD1
CDR3 protein: ASGSGQGNEKLF

V gene: TRBV3-1/TRBV3-2
D gene: TRBD2
CDR3 protein: ASSHIRTSASYEQY

V gene: TRBV28
D gene: .
CDR3 protein: ASSFSNSPLH

V gene: TRBV6-5
D gene: .
CDR3 protein: ASSRGGARTEAF

V gene: TRBV4-1
D gene: .
CDR3 protein: ASSHRPATGSSYNEQF

V gene: TRBV5-4
D gene: TRBD2
CDR3 protein: ASSPRTSGQGELF

V gene: TRBV27
D gene: .
CDR3 protein: ASSLSGGQGKYEQY

V gene: TRBV6-5
D gene: TRBD2
CDR3 protein: ATQQGGGETQY

V gene: TRBV9
D gene: TRBD1
CDR3 protein: ASSPPDRTNTGELF

V gene: TRBV5-5
D gene: TRBD1
CDR3 protein: ASSLPGGRQPQH

V gene: TRBV10-3
D gene: .
CDR3 protein: AISAPQREKLF

V gene: TRBV29-1
D gene: TRBD1
CDR3 protein: SVRAGTGNQPQH

V gene: TRBV6-6
D gene: .
CDR3 protein: ASSPGNEKLF

V gene: TRBV9
D gene: .
CDR3 protein: ASSVSPAQDTQY

V gene: TRBV12-3/TRBV12-4
D gene: .
CDR3 protein: ASSPGGNQPQH

V gene: TRBV6-5
D gene: .
CDR3 protein: ASSYGGPNTEAF

V gene: TRBV19
D gene: TRBD1
CDR3 protein: ASSTGTDQETQY

V gene: TRBV6-5
D gene: .
CDR3 protein: ASSYGGVSGNTIY

V gene: TRBV5-1
D gene: TRBD2
CDR3 protein: ASSWPGLAATGSYNEQF

V gene: TRBV24-1
D gene: .
CDR3 protein: APHQQNYEQY

V gene: TRBV6-5
D gene: TRBD2
CDR3 protein: ASSYAGARYNEQF

V gene: TRBV18
D gene: TRBD1
CDR3 protein: ASSPTTGASGNTIY

V gene: TRBV7-3
D gene: TRBD2
CDR3 protein: ASSPSGGQETQY

V gene: TRBV4-3
D gene: TRBD2
CDR3 protein: ASSQGTSARTDTQY

V gene: TRBV30
D gene: TRBD2
CDR3 protein: AWGAGTSGYNEQF

V gene: TRBV6-5
D gene: .
CDR3 protein: ASTNRAPIRKLF

V gene: TRBV7-9
D gene: .
CDR3 protein: ASSLAASNQPQH

V gene: TRBV6-1
D gene: TRBD2
CDR3 protein: ASSEGGGTQY

V gene: TRBV18
D gene: .
CDR3 protein: ASSPVKLNTEAF

V gene: TRBV7-3
D gene: TRBD1
CDR3 protein: ASSSGTARQETQY

V gene: TRBV5-4
D gene: TRBD1
CDR3 protein: ASSTRTGGAEKLF

V gene: TRBV2
D gene: .
CDR3 protein: ASTLKGGSQPQH

V gene: TRBV19
D gene: .
CDR3 protein: ASSIGGRSSPLH

V gene: TRBV19
D gene: TRBD1
CDR3 protein: ASTTRGPNYGYT

V gene: TRBV5-1
D gene: TRBD2
CDR3 protein: ASSLVGRETSYEQY

V gene: TRBV7-2
D gene: TRBD1
CDR3 protein: ASSRQQGANEKLF

V gene: TRBV15
D gene: .
CDR3 protein: ATGQGPYEQY

V gene: TRBV6-2/TRBV6-3
D gene: TRBD1
CDR3 protein: ASSPRGQINQPQH

V gene: TRBV30
D gene: .
CDR3 protein: AWSVGTQGWETQY

V gene: TRBV7-2
D gene: TRBD1
CDR3 protein: ASSPGTGGNEQF

V gene: TRBV10-3
D gene: .
CDR3 protein: AISAKGVGETQY

V gene: TRBV24-1
D gene: TRBD2
CDR3 protein: ATSDPPSGGGDTQY

V gene: TRBV3-1/TRBV3-2
D gene: .
CDR3 protein: ASSPRAWPGNTIY

V gene: TRBV30
D gene: .
CDR3 protein: AWSVTGDTEAF

V gene: TRBV19
D gene: .
CDR3 protein: ASSTGSSGNTIY

V gene: TRBV6-2/TRBV6-3
D gene: TRBD2
CDR3 protein: ASSRRGGYSYEQY

V gene: TRBV4-3
D gene: .
CDR3 protein: ASSQEAAPNYGYT

V gene: TRBV7-2
D gene: TRBD1
CDR3 protein: ASSLAPGQYGYT

V gene: TRBV7-2
D gene: .
CDR3 protein: ASTYRQTPNTEAF